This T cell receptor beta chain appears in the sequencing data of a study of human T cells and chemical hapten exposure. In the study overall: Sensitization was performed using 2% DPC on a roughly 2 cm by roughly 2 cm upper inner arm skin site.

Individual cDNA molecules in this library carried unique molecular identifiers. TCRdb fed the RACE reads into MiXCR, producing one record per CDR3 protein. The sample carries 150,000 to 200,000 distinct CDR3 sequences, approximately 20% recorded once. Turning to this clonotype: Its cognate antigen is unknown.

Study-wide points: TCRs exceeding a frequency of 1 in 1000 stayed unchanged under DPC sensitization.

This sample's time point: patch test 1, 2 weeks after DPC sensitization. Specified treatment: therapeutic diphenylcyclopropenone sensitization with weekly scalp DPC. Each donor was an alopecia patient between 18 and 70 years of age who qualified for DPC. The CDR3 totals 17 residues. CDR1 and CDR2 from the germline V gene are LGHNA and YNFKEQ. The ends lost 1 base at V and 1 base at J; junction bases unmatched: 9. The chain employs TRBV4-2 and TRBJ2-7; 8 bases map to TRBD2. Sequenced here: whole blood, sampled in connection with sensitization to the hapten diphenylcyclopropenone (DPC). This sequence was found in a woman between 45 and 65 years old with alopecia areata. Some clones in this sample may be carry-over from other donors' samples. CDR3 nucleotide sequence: TGTGCCAGCAGCCAAGCCCAACTAGCGGAATCTTCCTACGAGCAGTACTTC. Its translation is CASSQAQLAESSYEQYF.